The rows below give T cell receptor beta chains drawn from one sample of a study of neoadjuvant nivolumab and ipilimumab in lung cancer. The data were produced by immunoSEQ multiplex PCR, yet TCRdb's version contains in-frame clones alone and is incomplete. Counted here are 7,500 or so clones, around 76% occurring once; the ten biggest clones make up roughly 4.3%. The sequences come from tumor tissue, collected after neoadjuvant nivolumab, alone or with ipilimumab, at or shortly before surgery. The source is an adult with non-small cell lung cancer. Both conserved end residues are part of each CDR3. D genes are given only for firm matches. Size values are once, few and many counts, or a class for expanded clones, and some rows have none.

size	J	D	V	CDR3	DNA
-	TRBJ2-3	-	TRBV14	CASSQDSAFTDTQYF	TGTGCCAGCAGCCAAGATTCAGCTTTCACAGATACGCAGTATTTT
-	TRBJ1-4	-	TRBV18	CASSQSGKGEKLFF	TGTGCCAGCTCGCAGTCGGGCAAGGGGGAAAAACTGTTTTTT
-	TRBJ1-5	-	TRBV28	CASSLIISGGAGNQPQHF	TGTGCCAGCAGTTTGATAATATCTGGGGGCGCGGGCAATCAGCCCCAGCATTTT
few	TRBJ1-1	-	TRBV7-9	CASSLVEWHTEAFF	TGTGCCAGCAGCTTAGTTGAATGGCACACTGAAGCTTTCTTT
-	TRBJ2-7	-	TRBV6-5	CATRQPLYEQYF	TGTGCCACCCGACAGCCTCTCTACGAGCAGTACTTC
-	TRBJ2-7	TRBD2	TRBV7-2	CASSSPGLRTYEQYF	TGTGCCAGCAGCTCACCGGGACTACGGACCTACGAGCAGTACTTC
few	TRBJ2-1	-	TRBV5-6	CASRVGTPRDNEQFF	TGTGCCAGCAGGGTGGGGACCCCCAGGGACAATGAGCAGTTCTTC
-	TRBJ1-1	-	TRBV18	CASSLSAPSTPNTEAFF	TGTGCCAGCTCACTCTCGGCGCCTTCCACGCCGAACACTGAAGCTTTCTTT
-	TRBJ1-1	-	TRBV6-6	CASSYSDTEAFF	TGTGCCAGCAGTTACTCGGACACTGAAGCTTTCTTT
-	TRBJ2-2	-	TRBV2	CATPQGITGELFF	TGTGCCACACCCCAGGGGATAACCGGGGAGCTGTTTTTT
-	TRBJ2-7	-	TRBV7-8	CASSRTTGIYEQYF	TGTGCCAGCAGCCGGACTACAGGTATCTACGAGCAGTACTTC
-	TRBJ2-3	TRBD1	TRBV7-9	CASSLGGTGSTDTQYF	TGTGCCAGCAGCTTAGGGGGGACAGGGAGCACAGATACGCAGTATTTT
few	TRBJ1-5	-	TRBV7-2	CASSPGLNNQPQHF	TGTGCCAGCAGCCCCGGACTGAACAATCAGCCCCAGCATTTT
once	TRBJ1-4	-	TRBV7-9	CASSLGQGPSEKLFF	TGTGCCAGCAGCTTAGGGCAGGGTCCTTCCGAAAAACTGTTTTTT
-	TRBJ2-1	TRBD2	TRBV11-2	CASSSGLVNNEQFF	TGTGCCAGCAGCTCGGGACTAGTAAACAATGAGCAGTTCTTC
-	TRBJ2-3	TRBD2	TRBV5-6	CASSLSLGVSGSVDTQYF	TGTGCCAGCAGCTTAAGCCTAGGAGTTAGCGGGAGTGTAGATACGCAGTATTTT
-	TRBJ2-7	TRBD1	TRBV2	CATTPAKAGGARRSSYEQYF	TGTGCCACCACGCCGGCAAAGGCAGGGGGCGCCAGGAGGAGCTCCTACGAGCAGTACTTC
few	TRBJ2-7	-	TRBV29-1	CSVIKSGYEQYF	TGCAGCGTGATTAAATCGGGATACGAGCAGTACTTC
-	TRBJ2-3	-	TRBV9	CASSERRRGDTQYF	TGTGCCAGCAGCGAACGGCGGCGAGGGGATACGCAGTATTTT
-	TRBJ2-3	TRBD1	TRBV10-1	CASSENRGRDTQYF	TGCGCCAGCAGTGAGAACAGGGGGCGAGATACGCAGTATTTT
few	TRBJ1-2	-	TRBV6-4	CANGGLSNQGANYGYTF	TGTGCCAACGGGGGCCTGTCAAACCAGGGAGCTAACTATGGCTACACCTTC
-	TRBJ1-2	-	TRBV11-2	CASSLVRGDYGYTF	TGTGCCAGCAGCTTGGTGAGGGGGGACTATGGCTACACCTTC
few	TRBJ2-2	TRBD1	TRBV2	CASKWTGNTGELFF	TGTGCCAGCAAATGGACAGGGAACACCGGGGAGCTGTTTTTT
-	TRBJ1-2	-	TRBV25-1	CASSEYRTERPGGGYTF	TGTGCCAGCAGTGAATATCGGACAGAACGTCCGGGTGGAGGCTACACCTTC
-	TRBJ1-5	-	TRBV4-2	CASSQDKGWGRMHF	TGTGCCAGCAGCCAAGATAAGGGTTGGGGGAGGATGCATTTT
-	TRBJ2-7	-	TRBV10-3	CAISPLEGAEQYF	TGTGCCATCAGCCCCTTGGAGGGGGCCGAGCAGTACTTC
-	TRBJ2-7	-	TRBV10-3	CAISPSDYEQYF	TGTGCCATCAGTCCTAGCGACTACGAGCAGTACTTC
-	TRBJ1-1	-	TRBV5-5	CASSNNKGGFF	TGTGCCAGCAGCAACAACAAGGGGGGTTTCTTT